The 15 T cell receptor beta chains below all came from one sample that was sequenced in a study of siplizumab effects on memory and regulatory T cells. The assay was immunoSEQ multiplex PCR, and TCRdb's table has in-frame clones only and misses some. Among around 77,000 clones listed, 91% were seen once. Sequenced input: CD8+ T cells sorted from blood. Every receptor here comes from a human donor in good health.

The V gene is TRBV11-2, the J gene TRBJ1-3; D is undetermined. The CDR3 is 16 residues long. Germline lookup yields CDR1 SGHAT and CDR2 FQNNGV. V gave up 0 bases and J gave up 0 bases, with 9 bases separating them. CDR3 bases: TGTGCCAGCAGCTTAGAGAGGGCAAGCTCTGGAAACACCATATATTTT. This codes for CASSLERASSGNTIYF.

The chain links TRBV4-1 to TRBJ1-2; D uncertain. The CDR3 spans 18 residues. Trimming removed 0 bases at V and 0 bases at J, with 17 bases between. Germline V gene lookup returns CDR1 MGHRA and CDR2 YSYEKL. CDR3 bases: TGCGCCAGCAGCCAAGATTTGGCCAGCCCAGTTTCTAACTATGGCTACACCTTC. Translation gives CASSQDLASPVSNYGYTF.

The chain has TRBV5-6 and TRBJ2-3; maybe TRBD1 (5 bases). The CDR3 extends over 14 amino acids. The ends were cut back, 0 bases at V and 2 bases at J, with 7 bases in the middle. The germline CDR1 and CDR2 sequences are SGHDT and YYEEEE. Here the CDR3 DNA reads TGTGCCAGCAGCTTGGGACAGCTCACAGATACGCAGTATTTT. Protein product: CASSLGQLTDTQYF.

The chain has TRBV5-1 and TRBJ2-2; D might be TRBD2 (6 bases). Trimming pared 3 bases from V and 4 bases from J, leaving 16 bases between. This CDR3 has 16 residues. Germline V gives CDR1 SGHRS, CDR2 YFSETQ. The DNA of the CDR3 is TGCGCCAGCAGCTCAGTCGGGACTGGCGGCACCGGGGAGCTGTTTTTT. The encoded protein is CASSSVGTGGTGELFF.

The chain is built from TRBV11-2 and TRBJ2-6, with unresolved D. Germline values: CDR1 SGHAT, CDR2 FQNNGV. Trimming took off 3 bases at V and 1 base at J, with 7 bases between the two ends. This CDR3 spans 15 amino acids. In DNA form, the CDR3 reads TGTGCCAGCAGCTTTCAGGCGTCTGGGGCCAACGTCCTGACTTTC. This encodes CASSFQASGANVLTF.

This chain joins TRBV6-5 and TRBJ2-6, with a possible D match to TRBD1 (6 bases). Germline assignment: CDR1 MNHEY and CDR2 SVGAGI. The CDR3 has 15 residues. Trimming shortened V by 6 bases and J by 2 bases, and 11 bases separated the two germline ends. The CDR3 spells CASSHTGTGANVLTF. CDR3 nucleotides: TGTGCCAGCAGCCACACAGGGACTGGGGCCAACGTCCTGACTTTC.

This rearrangement joins TRBV9 to TRBJ2-2; a weak D match, TRBD2 (5 bases). The ends were cut back, 7 bases at V and 4 bases at J, with 11 bases in the middle. The CDR3 is made up of 13 amino acids. Germline V gene sequence: CDR1 SGDLS, CDR2 YYNGEE. In nucleotides, the CDR3 is TGTGCCAGCGAGGGATCGGGCACCGGGGAGCTGTTTTTT. Encoded protein: CASEGSGTGELFF.

The rearrangement uses TRBV4-1 and TRBJ2-7, with 8 nucleotides matching TRBD1. After removal of 4 bases from V and 3 bases from J, the junction contained 8 bases not matched to a gene. Germline V gene lookup returns CDR1 MGHRA and CDR2 YSYEKL. This CDR3 comprises 15 residues. The DNA for the CDR3 is TGCGCCAGCAGCCCTTTTGGACAGGGTCTCTACGAGCAGTACTTC. This sequence encodes CASSPFGQGLYEQYF.

The V gene is TRBV4-1, the J gene TRBJ1-1; D ambiguous. Per germline, CDR1 MGHRA and CDR2 YSYEKL. The CDR3 extends over 14 amino acids. The V and J ends lost 3 bases and 0 bases respectively, with 8 bases between them. This CDR3 is CASSQRTLNTEAFF. CDR3 nucleotides: TGCGCCAGCAGCCAGAGGACCCTGAACACTGAAGCTTTCTTT.

The J gene is TRBJ2-1, the V gene TRBV19; possible D gene TRBD2, 6 bases. V was cut by 5 bases and J by 9 bases, with 14 bases left in between. The germline CDR1 and CDR2 sequences are LNHDA and SQIVND (reference sequence). The CDR3 runs 13 residues. The CDR3 sequence: CASSWLLGGEQFF. Here the CDR3 DNA reads TGTGCCAGTAGTTGGCTGCTGGGGGGTGAGCAGTTCTTC.

The J gene is TRBJ2-7, the V gene TRBV19; a possible D gene is TRBD1 (5 bases). CDR3 length equals 13 residues. From germline, CDR1 is LNHDA and CDR2 SQIVND (reference sequence). The ends were cut back, 5 bases at V and 0 bases at J, with 8 bases in the middle. This CDR3 is CASSGQGSYEQYF. CDR3 bases: TGTGCCAGTAGTGGGCAGGGCTCCTACGAGCAGTACTTC.

This chain joins TRBV6-5 and TRBJ2-3; D remains ambiguous. V was cut by 2 bases and J by 1 base, with 7 bases left in between. Per germline, CDR1 MNHEY and CDR2 SVGAGI. This CDR3 contains 14 residues. The CDR3 nucleotides read TGTGCCAGCAGTTACCGGAGCGGCACAGATACGCAGTATTTT. Residues: CASSYRSGTDTQYF.

The chain couples TRBV21-1 to TRBJ2-7; the DNA was not compared with TRBD2, the D call given in the table. TRBV21-1 is designated a pseudogene. The length of the CDR3 is 14 residues. The CDR3 nucleotides are TGTGCCAGCAGCACGGGGGGGCGTAGCTACGAGCAGTACTTC. It codes for CASSTGGRSYEQYF.

The chain recombines TRBV5-6 with TRBJ1-5; D perhaps matches TRBD1 (5 bases). The CDR3 length is 16 residues. Germline V lookup: CDR1 SGHDT, CDR2 YYEEEE. V was clipped by 4 bases and J by 0 bases, with 14 bases between them. DNA for the CDR3: TGTGCCAGCAGCGCCGGAGGGGCCAATAGCAATCAGCCCCAGCATTTT. Protein: CASSAGGANSNQPQHF.

V and J are TRBV29-1 and TRBJ1-1; weak D call: TRBD1 (5 bases). V shed 6 bases and J shed 6 bases, with 29 bases lying between them. Germline CDR1 SQVTM, CDR2 ANQGSEA. The CDR3 spans 17 residues. This CDR3 reads CSVAYLSTGGGSAEAFF. In DNA form, the CDR3 reads TGCAGCGTGGCCTACCTCAGTACTGGGGGAGGGTCGGCTGAAGCTTTCTTT.